Following are 30 T cell receptor beta chains from one sample sequenced in a study of blood T cell repertoires in COVID-19 (dated by TCRdb to 2019 to 2021). Libraries were prepared through the immunoSEQ multiplex PCR assay. The source is immuneACCESS, and TCRdb retained only in-frame sequences with V and J called. Part of the clones is not carried over; for the studies checked, unresolved V genes explain less than half of this, and the remainder is unexplained. The sample table shows around 110,000 clones, and around 83% are seen once. Roughly 1.4% of the sample goes to the ten largest clones. Input material: peripheral blood. These receptors originate from a man aged 35-49 years with acute or convalescent COVID-19.

This clone appeared once. V is TRBV4-2 and J is TRBJ2-1; unclear D gene. CDR3 length: 14 residues. CDR1 is LGHNA and CDR2 is YNFKEQ in the germline V gene. Trimming took 4 bases from V and 5 from J, leaving 12 bases between them. This chain's CDR3 is CASSPENADNEQFF. The CDR3 DNA sequence: TGTGCCAGCAGCCCTGAGAATGCGGACAATGAGCAGTTCTTC.

This chain uses TRBV18 with TRBJ2-4, with 12 bases that match TRBD1. With 3 bases clipped from V and 8 bases from J, the junction kept 5 bases outside the gene matches. Germline assignment: CDR1 KGHSH and CDR2 LQKENI. The CDR3 is 15 residues long. The CDR3 reads CASSPPGQGADIQYF. Here the CDR3 DNA reads TGTGCCAGCTCACCCCCGGGACAGGGGGCTGACATTCAGTACTTC.

V usage is TRBV15 and J usage is TRBJ1-1; D might be TRBD1 (5 bases). V was cut by 0 bases and J by 5 bases, with 13 bases left in between. This CDR3 is 15 amino acids long. The V gene's germline CDR1 is LNHNV and CDR2 YYDKDF (reference sequence). This CDR3 is CATSRDRATGTEAFF. The CDR3 region has the DNA TGTGCCACCAGCAGAGATAGGGCCACAGGAACTGAAGCTTTCTTT.

The chain combines TRBV6-1 with TRBJ1-1, with D hard to call. CDR3 length: 12 amino acids. From germline, CDR1 is MNHNS and CDR2 SASEGT. The V and J ends lost 3 bases and 11 bases respectively, with 13 bases between them. CDR3: CASSDEWLEAFF. The CDR3, as DNA: TGTGCCAGCAGTGATGAGTGGCTGGAGGCTTTCTTT.

The J gene is TRBJ2-1, the V gene TRBV7-8; TRBD2 matches at 13 bases. This CDR3 has 16 amino acids. The V segment lost 5 bases and the J segment 10 bases; nucleotides outside the gene matches: 11. Germline values: CDR1 SGHVS, CDR2 FQNEAQ. The CDR3 sequence: CASSLTSGGTPGEQFF. CDR3 in DNA: TGTGCCAGCAGCCTGACTAGCGGGGGGACGCCGGGCGAGCAGTTCTTC.

The rearrangement joins TRBV11-2 to TRBJ1-2; TRBD1 matches 7 bases. The germline CDR1 and CDR2 sequences are SGHAT and FQNNGV. The CDR3 loop spans 14 amino acids. V trimming: 1 base; J trimming: 8 bases; junction bases outside the gene matches: 7. The CDR3 spells CASSLGLRGYGYTF. CDR3 nucleotide sequence: TGTGCCAGCAGCTTAGGACTCAGGGGGTACGGCTACACCTTC.

The chain uses TRBV18 and TRBJ1-1, with D hard to call. V gave up 5 bases and J gave up 1 base, with 8 bases separating them. From germline, CDR1 is KGHSH and CDR2 LQKENI. CDR3 length: 13 residues. The CDR3: CASSSVSNTEAFF. The CDR3 nucleotides are TGTGCCAGCTCATCCGTGTCGAACACTGAAGCTTTCTTT.

This rearrangement joins TRBV4-2 to TRBJ1-1, with 9 positions matching TRBD1. This CDR3 is 20 amino acids long. Trimming at V came to 3 bases and at J to 3 bases, leaving 20 bases not matched to a gene. CDR1 is LGHNA, CDR2 YNFKEQ, per germline. CDR3 in amino acids: CASSHLLPGQGMNRDTEAFF. CDR3 nucleotide sequence: TGTGCCAGCAGCCATCTACTGCCGGGACAGGGCATGAATAGGGACACTGAAGCTTTCTTT.

The V and J genes are TRBV10-2 and TRBJ2-1; possibly TRBD2 for D (5 bases). Germline CDR1 is WSHSY and CDR2 is SAAADI. Trimming pared 9 bases from V and 6 bases from J, leaving 9 bases between. This CDR3 is 11 amino acids long. The CDR3 loop is CASSDFNEQFF. CDR3 nucleotide sequence: TGCGCCAGTTCGGACTTCAATGAGCAGTTCTTC.

The V gene is TRBV5-5, the J gene TRBJ2-7; TRBD2 matches 11 bases. Germline V CDR1 and CDR2: SGHKS, YYEKEE (reference sequence). The CDR3 runs to 19 residues. Losses at the gene ends were 4 bases for V and 0 bases for J; bases not matched to a gene: 15. The CDR3 DNA follows: TGTGCCAGCAGCCTGCACCTAGCGGGAGGACCCGCTGGCTCCTACGAGCAGTACTTC. It encodes CASSLHLAGGPAGSYEQYF.

The rearrangement links TRBV19 to TRBJ2-3; TRBD2 aligns across 9 bases. V lost 0 bases to trimming and J lost 7 bases; unmatched junction nucleotides: 11. From germline, CDR1 is LNHDA and CDR2 SQIVND (reference sequence). CDR3 length: 17 residues. The CDR3 here is CASSIDHGSGGENTQYF. The CDR3 nucleotides read TGTGCCAGTAGTATAGATCATGGTAGCGGGGGCGAAAATACGCAGTATTTT.

The chain combines TRBV27 with TRBJ2-1; TRBD2 matches 12 bases. CDR3 size: 17 residues. Losses at the gene ends were 5 bases for V and 5 bases for J; bases not matched to a gene: 10. CDR1 is MNHEY and CDR2 is SMNVEV in the germline V gene (reference sequence). The CDR3 region has the DNA TGTGCCAGCAGTACTACTCTTACTAGCGGGAGGAACAATGAGCAGTTCTTC. It codes for CASSTTLTSGRNNEQFF.

V gene TRBV29-1 combines with J gene TRBJ1-4, with a tentative D call TRBD1 (6 bases). The ends were cut back, 6 bases at V and 3 bases at J, with 17 bases in the middle. Germline CDR1 SQVTM, CDR2 ANQGSEA. This CDR3 region has 15 residues. CDR3 in amino acids: CSVATGSEANEKLFF. In DNA, the CDR3 is TGCAGCGTGGCTACAGGGAGTGAGGCTAATGAAAAACTGTTTTTT.

The chain joins TRBV7-9 to TRBJ1-6; possibly TRBD1 for D (5 bases). The V gene's germline CDR1 is SEHNR and CDR2 FQNEAQ (reference sequence). The CDR3 runs to 15 residues. The V end lost 6 bases, the J end lost 0 bases, and 9 bases lay between the germline ends. The CDR3 region is CASRGDSSYNSPLHF. CDR3 DNA: TGTGCCAGCAGGGGCGACAGCTCCTATAATTCACCCCTCCACTTT.

The CDR3 spells CASSLRPGQGNSPLHF. The CDR3 DNA is TGTGCCAGCAGCTTAAGACCGGGACAGGGGAATTCACCCCTCCACTTT. The chain recombines TRBV5-4 with TRBJ1-6; 10 bases map to TRBD1. The CDR3 runs 16 residues. J was trimmed by 7 bases and V by 2 bases; bases with no gene match: 6. The V gene's germline CDR1 is SGHNT and CDR2 YYREEE (reference sequence).

This chain joins TRBV28 and TRBJ2-7, with 8 nucleotides matching TRBD1. Trimming removed 8 bases from V and 0 bases from J; junction bases left unmatched: 0. CDR1 and CDR2 from the germline V gene are MDHEN and SYDVKM. CDR3 length: 12 amino acids. The CDR3 coding sequence is TGTGCCAGCGGGACAGGCTCCTACGAGCAGTACTTC. Its translation is CASGTGSYEQYF.

The chain carries TRBV5-1 and TRBJ1-2; D is possibly TRBD1 (6 bases). In germline, CDR1 is SGHRS, CDR2 YFSETQ. V lost 2 bases and J 6 bases, leaving 8 bases between the germline ends. The CDR3 has 12 amino acids. CDR3 region: CASSFTGNGYTF. In nucleotides, the CDR3 is TGCGCCAGCAGCTTCACAGGGAATGGCTACACCTTC.

The J gene is TRBJ2-1, the V gene TRBV4-3; 11 positions match TRBD2. CDR3 size: 16 residues. Per germline, CDR1 LGHNA and CDR2 YSLEER. V was pared by 4 bases and J by 2 bases, with 4 bases of the junction left unmatched. In DNA form, the CDR3 reads TGCGCCAGCAGCCTGGATAGCGGGGGGGCCTACAATGAGCAGTTCTTC. It yields the protein CASSLDSGGAYNEQFF.

This clone showed up many times. The chain couples TRBV5-8 to TRBJ1-5; D gene unclear. V dropped 4 bases and J dropped 0 bases, with 11 bases sitting between them. Germline V gene sequence: CDR1 SGHTS, CDR2 YDEGEE. CDR3 size: 15 residues. The CDR3 DNA reads TGTGCCAGCAGCAAGACACGAAATAGCAATCAGCCCCAGCATTTT. Translation: CASSKTRNSNQPQHF. The full variable domain, with the rest looked up from reference TRBV5-8 and TRBJ1-5, is EAGVTQSPTHLIKTRGQQATLRCSPISGHTSVYWYQQALGLGLQFLLWYDEGEERNRGNFPPRFSGRQFPNYSSELNVNALELEDSALYLCASSKTRNSNQPQHFGDGTRLSIL.

This clone has just a few counts. CDR3 in DNA: TGTGCCAGCAGCCGTGAGTGGAATGAGCAGTTCTTC. Protein sequence: CASSREWNEQFF. The chain combines TRBV7-8 with TRBJ2-1; D not resolved. This CDR3 spans 12 amino acids. Germline CDR1 is SGHVS and CDR2 is FQNEAQ. The V and J ends lost 5 bases and 7 bases respectively, with 9 bases between them.

CDR3 region: CASSRDTYNEQFF. The CDR3 nucleotides are TGTGCCAGCAGCAGAGACACTTACAATGAGCAGTTCTTC. The chain is built from TRBV11-3 and TRBJ2-1; D uncertain. Germline V gives CDR1 SGHNT, CDR2 YENEEA. CDR3 size: 13 residues. Between the trimmed V and J ends, which lost 5 bases and 4 bases, there was a span of 9 bases.

The V and J genes are TRBV5-1 and TRBJ2-7, with D possibly being TRBD2 (5 bases). V was trimmed by 4 bases and J by 1 base, leaving 9 bases between them. The germline gives CDR1 SGHRS, CDR2 YFSETQ. The CDR3 is 13 amino acids. The CDR3: CASSPGSSYEQYF. In DNA form, the CDR3 reads TGCGCCAGCAGCCCGGGATCGTCCTACGAGCAGTACTTC.

The rearrangement uses TRBV29-1 and TRBJ1-3; no definite D call. Germline assignment: CDR1 SQVTM and CDR2 ANQGSEA. The CDR3 is made up of 11 amino acids. V was clipped by 2 bases and J by 4 bases, with 3 bases between them. The CDR3 nucleotides are TGCAGCGTTGAACGGGGAAACACCATATATTTT. Residues: CSVERGNTIYF.

As DNA, the CDR3 is TGTGCCAGCACGCCGGGGGGGGATACGCAGTATTTT. It is translated as CASTPGGDTQYF. V usage is TRBV2 and J usage is TRBJ2-3, with TRBD2 matching over 8 bases. V shed 7 bases and J 6 bases; nucleotides not matched to a gene: 3. This CDR3 contains 12 residues. CDR1 and CDR2 from the germline V gene are SNHLY and FYNNEI.

This clone appeared a single time. J is TRBJ1-4 and V is TRBV27, with 9 positions matching TRBD1. V lost 1 base to trimming and J lost 8 bases; unmatched junction nucleotides: 8. The CDR3 consists of 16 residues. Germline V gene sequence: CDR1 MNHEY, CDR2 SMNVEV (reference sequence). The CDR3 loop is CASSLFSGTGLEKLFF. In DNA form, the CDR3 reads TGTGCCAGCAGTTTATTTTCTGGGACAGGGTTAGAAAAACTGTTTTTT. The full variable domain, rest sourced from reference TRBV27 and TRBJ1-4, is EAQVTQNPRYLITVTGKKLTVTCSQNMNHEYMSWYRQDPGLGLRQIYYSMNVEVTDKGDVPEGYKVSRKEKRNFPLILESPSPNQTSLYFCASSLFSGTGLEKLFFGSGTQLSVL.

This sequence joins TRBV7-2 and TRBJ2-3; TRBD1 matches 8 bases. The V gene's germline CDR1 is SGHTA and CDR2 FQGNSA. CDR3 length: 12 residues. With 5 bases clipped from V and 9 bases from J, the junction kept 4 bases outside the gene matches. In DNA form, the CDR3 reads TGTGCCAGCAGCGTGACAGGGGACACGCAGTATTTT. Amino acids: CASSVTGDTQYF.

The gene calls are TRBV28 and TRBJ1-6, with TRBD1 matching over 7 bases. CDR1 and CDR2 (germline): MDHEN, SYDVKM. V shed 6 bases and J 10 bases; nucleotides not matched to a gene: 12. CDR3 length: 15 residues. The CDR3 loop is CASSPDRVLGSPLHF. CDR3 in DNA: TGTGCCAGCAGCCCCGACAGGGTACTAGGATCACCCCTCCACTTT.

The chain uses TRBV7-8 and TRBJ2-3; possible D gene TRBD2, 5 bases. Germline CDR1 SGHVS, CDR2 FQNEAQ. The CDR3 is made up of 15 amino acids. V shed 0 bases and J shed 0 bases, with 7 bases lying between them. The CDR3 nucleotides read TGTGCCAGCAGCTTAGCGACGGGAAGCACAGATACGCAGTATTTT. It encodes CASSLATGSTDTQYF.

The rearrangement links TRBV5-1 to TRBJ1-1, with D possibly being TRBD1 (5 bases). The CDR3 runs to 13 residues. The germline CDR1 and CDR2 sequences are SGHRS and YFSETQ. Trimming removed 9 bases from V and 6 bases from J, with 18 bases in between. As DNA, the CDR3 is TGCGCCACCGGGGCCTCCGGGGGTGCTGAAGCTTTCTTT. The encoded protein is CATGASGGAEAFF. Combining the CDR3 with reference TRBV5-1 and TRBJ1-1 gives the whole variable domain KAGVTQTPRYLIKTRGQQVTLSCSPISGHRSVSWYQQTPGQGLQFLFEYFSETQRNKGNFPGRFSGRQFSNSRSEMNVSTLELGDSALYLCATGASGGAEAFFGQGTRLTVV.

The V and J genes are TRBV6-5 and TRBJ2-1, with unresolved D. Trimming pared 2 bases from V and 5 bases from J, leaving 10 bases between. CDR3 length: 14 residues. Germline assignment: CDR1 MNHEY and CDR2 SVGAGI. Here the CDR3 DNA reads TGTGCCAGCAGTTACACCAGCGCCCACAATGAGCAGTTCTTC. Encoded protein: CASSYTSAHNEQFF.